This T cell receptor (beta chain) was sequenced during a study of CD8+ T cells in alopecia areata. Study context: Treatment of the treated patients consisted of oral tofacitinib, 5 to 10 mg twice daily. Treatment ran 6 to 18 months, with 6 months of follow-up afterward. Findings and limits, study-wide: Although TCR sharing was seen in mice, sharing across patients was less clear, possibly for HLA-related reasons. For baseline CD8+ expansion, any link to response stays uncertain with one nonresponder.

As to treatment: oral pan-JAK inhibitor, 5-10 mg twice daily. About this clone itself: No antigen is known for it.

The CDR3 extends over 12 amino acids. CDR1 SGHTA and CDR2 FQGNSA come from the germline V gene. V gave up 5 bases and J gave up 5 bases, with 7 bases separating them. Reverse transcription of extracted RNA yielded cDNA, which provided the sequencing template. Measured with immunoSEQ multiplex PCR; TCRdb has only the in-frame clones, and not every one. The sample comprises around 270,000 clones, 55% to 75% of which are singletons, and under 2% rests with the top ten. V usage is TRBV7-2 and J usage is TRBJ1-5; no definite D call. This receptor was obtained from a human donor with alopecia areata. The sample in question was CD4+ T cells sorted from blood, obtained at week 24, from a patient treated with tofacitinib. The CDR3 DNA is TGTGCCAGCAGCCCAGGAGATCAGCCCCAGCATTTT. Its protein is CASSPGDQPQHF.